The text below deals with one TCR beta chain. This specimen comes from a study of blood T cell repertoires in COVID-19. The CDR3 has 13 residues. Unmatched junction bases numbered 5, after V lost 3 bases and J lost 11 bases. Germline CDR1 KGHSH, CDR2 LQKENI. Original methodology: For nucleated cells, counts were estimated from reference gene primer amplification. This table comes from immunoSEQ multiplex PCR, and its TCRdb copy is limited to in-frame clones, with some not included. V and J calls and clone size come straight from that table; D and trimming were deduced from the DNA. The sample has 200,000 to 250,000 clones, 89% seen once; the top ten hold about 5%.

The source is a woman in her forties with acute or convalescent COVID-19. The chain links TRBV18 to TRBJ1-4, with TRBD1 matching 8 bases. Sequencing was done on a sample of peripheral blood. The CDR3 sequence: CASSPGQDGKLFF. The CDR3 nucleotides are TGTGCCAGCTCACCGGGACAGGACGGGAAACTGTTTTTT.